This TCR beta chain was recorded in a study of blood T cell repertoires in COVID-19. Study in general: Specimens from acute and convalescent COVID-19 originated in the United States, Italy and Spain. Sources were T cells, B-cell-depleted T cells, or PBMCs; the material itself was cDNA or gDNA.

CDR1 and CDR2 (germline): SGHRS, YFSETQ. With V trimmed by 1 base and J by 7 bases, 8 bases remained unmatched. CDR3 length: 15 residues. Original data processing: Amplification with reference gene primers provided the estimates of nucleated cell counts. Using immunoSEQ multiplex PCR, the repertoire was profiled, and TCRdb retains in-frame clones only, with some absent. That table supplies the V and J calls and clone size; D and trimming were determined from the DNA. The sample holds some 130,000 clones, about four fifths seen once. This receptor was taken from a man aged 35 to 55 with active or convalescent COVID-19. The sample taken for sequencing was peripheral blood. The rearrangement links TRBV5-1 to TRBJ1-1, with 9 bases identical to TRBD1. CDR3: CASSLRTGALIEAFF. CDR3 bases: TGCGCCAGCAGCTTGCGGACAGGGGCTTTAATTGAAGCTTTCTTT.